The rows below give T cell receptor beta chains drawn from one sample of a study of graft-versus-host responses after intestinal transplantation. No antigen is known for these receptors. Profiling relied on immunoSEQ multiplex PCR, and the TCRdb table lists in-frame clones only, not all of them. This table holds roughly 100,000 clones, roughly 90% found once. Sequenced here: unstimulated CD4+ T cells sorted from spleen or lymph node cells, sampled before intestinal transplant. These receptors originate from a human donor who received an intestinal transplant. CDR3s include the opening cysteine and the closing phenylalanine or tryptophan. The D gene is left open where the match is weak. The size field is filled for only some rows; it gives once, few, many or a size class.

v_gene	d_gene	abundance	j_gene	CDR3nt	CDR3aa
TRBV9	-	-	TRBJ2-1	TGTGCCAGCAGCGTACGCGGGGGCCCTTTGGATGAGCAGTTCTTC	CASSVRGGPLDEQFF
TRBV18	-	-	TRBJ2-5	TGTGCCAGCTCACCAGACGTAGCCCAAGAGACCCAGTACTTC	CASSPDVAQETQYF
TRBV7-2	-	-	TRBJ2-2	TGTGCCAGCTTGGGGTCGACAGGCTACACCGGGGAGCTGTTTTTT	CASLGSTGYTGELFF
TRBV10-3	-	-	TRBJ2-7	TGTGCCATCAGTGCCCGGACAGACGAGCAGTACTTC	CAISARTDEQYF
TRBV7-9	-	few	TRBJ1-4	TGTGCCAGCAGCTTCCGGGACACTAATGAAAAACTGTTTTTT	CASSFRDTNEKLFF
TRBV19	-	-	TRBJ2-5	TGTGCCAGTACCTTAGGCGGAGCCGAATGGGAGACCCAGTACTTC	CASTLGGAEWETQYF
TRBV6-1	TRBD2	-	TRBJ2-6	TGTGCCATCAGTGACCACGGGGGGGCTGGGGCCAACGTCCTGACTTTC	CAISDHGGAGANVLTF
TRBV18	-	-	TRBJ1-5	TGTGCCAGCTCACCCGAGGACACCCCACGGAGTCAGCCCCAGCATTTT	CASSPEDTPRSQPQHF
TRBV6-1	TRBD1	few	TRBJ1-2	TGTGCCAGCCTCGGCAGGGGGAACTATGGCTACACCTTC	CASLGRGNYGYTF
TRBV5-6	-	few	TRBJ2-1	TGTGCCAGCAGCTATGTTGAGCAGTTCTTC	CASSYVEQFF
TRBV2	-	-	TRBJ1-2	TGTGCCAGCAGAGAAGGACAGCTGTATGGCTACACCTTC	CASREGQLYGYTF
TRBV11-2	-	-	TRBJ1-2	TGTGCCAGCAGCTTAAGATTCGTTAACTATGGCTACACCTTC	CASSLRFVNYGYTF
TRBV18	-	-	TRBJ2-7	TGTGCCAGCTCACCGGACAGATACGAGCAGTACTTC	CASSPDRYEQYF
TRBV5-1	TRBD2	-	TRBJ2-2	TGCGCCAGCAGCTTGGCCGGGACTAGCGGGAGTACCGGGGAGCTGTTTTTT	CASSLAGTSGSTGELFF
TRBV5-6	-	few	TRBJ1-3	TGTGCCAGCAGCCTGGGACACGGAAACACCATATATTTT	CASSLGHGNTIYF
TRBV7-3	TRBD2	once	TRBJ2-1	TGTGCCAGCAGCCCGACCGGGACTAGCGGAACCGATTACAATGAGCAGTTCTTC	CASSPTGTSGTDYNEQFF
TRBV4-1	-	-	TRBJ2-7	TGCGCCAGCAGCCAGGTAGACACGGGAGTCTACGAGCAGTACTTC	CASSQVDTGVYEQYF
TRBV10-3	-	few	TRBJ1-5	TGTGCCATCAGTCCAGACTTGATGCAGCCCCAGCATTTT	CAISPDLMQPQHF
TRBV5-6	TRBD1	-	TRBJ2-1	TGTGCCAGCAGCTTGCAACGACAGGGGCACTCCTACAATGAGCAGTTCTTC	CASSLQRQGHSYNEQFF
TRBV7-2	TRBD2	few	TRBJ2-5	TGTGCCAGCAGCTCGGGACTAGCGGGGGTCCGGGAGACCCAGTACTTC	CASSSGLAGVRETQYF
TRBV18	-	-	TRBJ1-1	TGTGCCACCCGGATTTGGGAGAACACTGAAGCTTTCTTT	CATRIWENTEAFF
TRBV2	TRBD1	-	TRBJ1-2	TGTGCCAGCAGAACCACAGGGGGCATCATCTATGGCTACACCTTC	CASRTTGGIIYGYTF
TRBV4-2	-	-	TRBJ2-7	TGTGCCAGCAGCCACTCATCCCCATACAGGTCCCACGAGCAGTACTTC	CASSHSSPYRSHEQYF
TRBV19	-	-	TRBJ1-6	TGTGCCAGTAGTATTGACAGGAGGAATTCACCCCTCCACTTT	CASSIDRRNSPLHF
TRBV18	-	-	TRBJ1-1	TGTGCCAGCTCACCACAGAACACTGAAGCTTTCTTT	CASSPQNTEAFF
TRBV7-3	-	-	TRBJ1-3	TGTGCCAGCAGCTCGGACGGTGGAAACACCATATATTTT	CASSSDGGNTIYF
TRBV5-6	TRBD1	-	TRBJ2-7	TGTGCCAGCAGCTTGGGTCCTGGACAGGGAACCTACGAGCAGTACTTC	CASSLGPGQGTYEQYF
TRBV2	TRBD1	-	TRBJ1-3	TGTGCCAGCAGTGCAAAGACAGGGGCTGGAAACACCATATATTTT	CASSAKTGAGNTIYF
TRBV7-9	-	-	TRBJ1-2	TGTGCCAGCAGCTTAGGATCAGGGCCCTCTCCTAACTATGGCTACACCTTC	CASSLGSGPSPNYGYTF
TRBV4-1	TRBD1	once	TRBJ1-2	TGCGCCAGCAGCCTTTTGACAGGGAAGCGGGTTGGCTACACCTTC	CASSLLTGKRVGYTF
TRBV29-1	-	-	TRBJ1-1	TGCAGCGTTGAACGACAGGTCCTGGGGAGCACTGAAGCTTTCTTT	CSVERQVLGSTEAFF
TRBV14	TRBD2	-	TRBJ2-7	TGTGCCAGCAGCCAGGCACTAGCGGGAGGCGAGCAGTACTTC	CASSQALAGGEQYF
TRBV5-6	-	-	TRBJ1-2	TGTGCCACCTATGGAGCCTATGGCTACACCTTC	CATYGAYGYTF
TRBV2	TRBD2	-	TRBJ2-5	TGTGCCAGCAGTGAGTTGGGGAGGGGACAAGAGACCCAGTACTTC	CASSELGRGQETQYF
TRBV2	TRBD1	-	TRBJ1-1	TGTGCCAGCAGTGAAAGGGCAGGGGGTGGGTTTAAGGAAGCTTTCTTT	CASSERAGGGFKEAFF
TRBV11-3	-	-	TRBJ2-1	TGTGCCAGCAGCATAAAGCGGGCCCAGAGGGACAATGAGCAGTTCTTC	CASSIKRAQRDNEQFF
TRBV5-1	TRBD2	-	TRBJ2-7	TGCGCCAGCAGCTTGGGAGGGACTAGCGGGGGCTCCTACGAGCAGTACTTC	CASSLGGTSGGSYEQYF
TRBV29-1	-	once	TRBJ1-2	TGCAGCGTCCCGTCGGGCCCCGTCTATGGCTACACCTTC	CSVPSGPVYGYTF
TRBV5-6	TRBD2	-	TRBJ2-5	TGTGCCAGCAGCTTTCGCGGGAGATCTGAGCAGTACTTC	CASSFRGRSEQYF
TRBV6-5	TRBD1	-	TRBJ1-2	TGTGCCAGCAGCGTAAGACAGGGGGCAGGTGGCTACACCTTC	CASSVRQGAGGYTF
TRBV6-5	-	-	TRBJ2-2	TGTGCCAGCAGTTACTCGATGTGGGGCGGGGAGCTGTTTTTT	CASSYSMWGGELFF
TRBV5-1	TRBD1	-	TRBJ1-1	TGCGCCAGCAGCCTCGGACAGGAAGAGTTGAACACTGAAGCTTTCTTT	CASSLGQEELNTEAFF
TRBV29-1	TRBD1	-	TRBJ2-7	TGCAGCGTCGGGACAGGAGCCCCCTACGAGCAGTACTTC	CSVGTGAPYEQYF
TRBV5-6	-	-	TRBJ2-4	TGTGCCAGCAGCTTCGGGGTAGGGGCGGACATTCAGTACTTC	CASSFGVGADIQYF
TRBV7-6	-	-	TRBJ1-2	TGTGCCAGCAGCCAACACGCTCAGACAGTAAACTATGGCTACACCTTC	CASSQHAQTVNYGYTF
TRBV5-5	TRBD2	-	TRBJ2-1	TGTGCCAGCAGGTTAGCGGGAGGGCCGTACAATGAGCAGTTCTTC	CASRLAGGPYNEQFF
TRBV27	TRBD1	-	TRBJ1-6	TGTGCCAGCAGTACACAGGGGGGGGTCTATAATTCACCCCTCCACTTT	CASSTQGGVYNSPLHF
TRBV18	TRBD1	-	TRBJ1-6	TGTGCCAGCTCACTGAACCCGACAGGGGGCAATTCACCCCTCCACTTT	CASSLNPTGGNSPLHF
TRBV9	-	-	TRBJ1-3	TGTGCCAGCAGCGTAGAAGGGGTAGGAAACACCATATATTTT	CASSVEGVGNTIYF
TRBV7-2	-	-	TRBJ1-1	TGTGCCAGCAGCGGCCGCCAGGGATTGAACACTGAAGCTTTCTTT	CASSGRQGLNTEAFF
TRBV6-5	TRBD1	-	TRBJ1-1	TGTGCCAGCAGAAATGGACAGGCGAACACTGAAGCTTTCTTT	CASRNGQANTEAFF